Below are 8 T cell receptor beta chains sequenced from a single sample in a study of early stage breast cancer tumors. TCRdb's table, derived via immunoSEQ multiplex PCR, lists solely in-frame clones and lacks some. The sample yields under 45,000 clones, over 60% seen once. The sample consisted of blood. The receptors here all came from a person aged 45 to 59 with breast cancer.

The J gene is TRBJ2-5, the V gene TRBV11-3; TRBD2 agrees at 8 bases. Trimming cost V 4 bases and J 2 bases; bases outside gene matches: 12. This CDR3 spans 17 amino acids. CDR1 is SGHNT, CDR2 YENEEA, per germline. CDR3: CASSSSVGAGAQETQYF. Written as DNA, the CDR3 is TGTGCCAGCAGCTCCTCGGTGGGAGCGGGGGCTCAAGAGACCCAGTACTTC.

The chain combines TRBV5-6 with TRBJ2-5; 8 bases match TRBD2. V was pared by 4 bases and J by 7 bases, with 18 bases of the junction left unmatched. CDR1 is SGHDT and CDR2 is YYEEEE in the germline V gene. This CDR3 comprises 17 residues. This chain's CDR3 is CASSLGAGYSGEGTQYF. The CDR3, as DNA: TGTGCCAGCAGCCTGGGGGCCGGGTATAGCGGGGAGGGGACCCAGTACTTC.

This chain uses TRBV7-6 with TRBJ2-1; 11 bases align to TRBD1. Germline V gives CDR1 SGHVS, CDR2 FNYEAQ. V lost 1 base to trimming and J lost 4 bases; unmatched junction nucleotides: 3. The CDR3 covers 16 residues. CDR3 in DNA: TGTGCCAGCAGCTTAGAAGGACAGGGGGCATACAATGAGCAGTTCTTC. It yields the protein CASSLEGQGAYNEQFF.

The CDR3 bases are TGTGCCAGTAGTATTCAGCGGGGGGGCCACACCGGGGAGCTGTTTTTT. This sequence encodes CASSIQRGGHTGELFF. V is TRBV19 and J is TRBJ2-2; 10 bases map to TRBD2. The CDR3 covers 16 residues. With 3 bases clipped from V and 3 bases from J, the junction kept 4 bases outside the gene matches. The germline V gene encodes CDR1 LNHDA and CDR2 SQIVND (reference sequence).

V usage is TRBV13 and J usage is TRBJ2-5, with D possibly matching TRBD2 (5 bases). Germline V CDR1 and CDR2: PRHDT, FYEKMQ (reference sequence). This CDR3 contains 14 residues. Deletions cut 5 bases from V and 3 bases from J, with 13 bases between. CDR3 coding DNA: TGTGCCAGCAGCCACCTCTCAGCGGAAGAGACCCAGTACTTC. Its translation: CASSHLSAEETQYF.

V and J are TRBV7-9 and TRBJ1-6; TRBD1 agrees at 8 bases. With 5 bases clipped from V and 7 bases from J, the junction kept 7 bases outside the gene matches. Germline CDR1 SEHNR, CDR2 FQNEAQ (reference sequence). This CDR3 is built from 15 residues. CDR3 DNA sequence: TGTGCCAGCAGCACCGGGACAGGAGAAAATTCACCCCTCCACTTT. It translates to CASSTGTGENSPLHF.

This chain connects TRBV7-3 to TRBJ2-1; 10 bases match TRBD2. The CDR3 is 17 amino acids. Germline V CDR1 and CDR2: SGHTA, FQGTGA. V gave up 5 bases and J gave up 1 base; unmatched junction bases: 8. The CDR3 region is CASSPQTSGRSYNEQFF. CDR3 DNA: TGTGCCAGCAGCCCCCAGACTAGCGGGCGTTCCTACAATGAGCAGTTCTTC.

The chain recombines TRBV19 with TRBJ1-1; TRBD1 might be the D (6 bases). The V gene lost 4 bases and the J gene lost 5 bases, with 14 bases spanning the gap. Looked up from germline, CDR1 is LNHDA and CDR2 is SQIVND (reference sequence). This CDR3 has 14 amino acids. CDR3 in amino acids: CASSRQATETEAFF. The CDR3 region has the DNA TGTGCCAGTAGTAGACAGGCCACGGAGACTGAAGCTTTCTTT. Supplemented by reference TRBV19 and TRBJ1-1, the full variable domain reads DGGITQSPKYLFRKEGQNVTLSCEQNLNHDAMYWYRQDPGQGLRLIYYSQIVNDFQKGDIAEGYSVSREKKESFPLTVTSAQKNPTAFYLCASSRQATETEAFFGQGTRLTVV.